The present T cell receptor beta chain was sequenced within a study of T cells after somatic rescue of genetic block. Only in-frame clones appear in the TCRdb table, and some are missing; sequencing was by immunoSEQ multiplex PCR. Of approximately 78,000 clones detected, about nine tenths appear once; the ten largest clones hold 2.8%. Germline V CDR1 and CDR2: SGDLS, YYNGEE. This CDR3 spans 16 amino acids. Trimming took 4 bases from V and 5 from J; bases not matched to a gene: 4. The sample comprised peripheral blood mononuclear cells (PBMCs). The chain links TRBV9 to TRBJ2-2; 14 nucleotides align to TRBD2. This sequence originates from a man aged 25 to 40. CDR3 nucleotides: TGTGCCAGCAGCCCGGGACTAGCGGGAGTAACCGGGGAGCTGTTTTTT. Translated, it gives CASSPGLAGVTGELFF.